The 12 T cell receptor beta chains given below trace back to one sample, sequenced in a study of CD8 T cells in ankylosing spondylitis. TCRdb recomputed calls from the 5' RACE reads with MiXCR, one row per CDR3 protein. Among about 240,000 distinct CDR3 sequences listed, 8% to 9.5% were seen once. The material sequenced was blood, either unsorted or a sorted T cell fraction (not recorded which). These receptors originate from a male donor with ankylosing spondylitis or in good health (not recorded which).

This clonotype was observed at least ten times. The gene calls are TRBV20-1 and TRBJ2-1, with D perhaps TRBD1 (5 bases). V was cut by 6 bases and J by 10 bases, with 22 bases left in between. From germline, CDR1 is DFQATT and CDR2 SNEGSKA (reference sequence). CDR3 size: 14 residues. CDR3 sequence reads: CSAPSIRGLREQFF. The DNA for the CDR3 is TGCAGTGCCCCTTCAATAAGGGGTCTACGAGAGCAGTTCTTC.

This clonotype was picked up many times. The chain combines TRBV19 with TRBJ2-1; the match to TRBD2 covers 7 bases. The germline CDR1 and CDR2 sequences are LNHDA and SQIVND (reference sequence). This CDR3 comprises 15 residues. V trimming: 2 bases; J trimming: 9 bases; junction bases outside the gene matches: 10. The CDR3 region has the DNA TGTGCCAGTAGTATATTCGCGGGAGAGGGAGGTGAGCAGTTCTTC. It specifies CASSIFAGEGGEQFF.

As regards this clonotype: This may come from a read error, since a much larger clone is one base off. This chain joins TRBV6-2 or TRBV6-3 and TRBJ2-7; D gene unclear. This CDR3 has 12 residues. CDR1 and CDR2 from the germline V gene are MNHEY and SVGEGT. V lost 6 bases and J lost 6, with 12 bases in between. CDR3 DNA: TGTGCCAGCAGCCCTACTAAGGGCGAGCAGTACTTC. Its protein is CASSPTKGEQYF.

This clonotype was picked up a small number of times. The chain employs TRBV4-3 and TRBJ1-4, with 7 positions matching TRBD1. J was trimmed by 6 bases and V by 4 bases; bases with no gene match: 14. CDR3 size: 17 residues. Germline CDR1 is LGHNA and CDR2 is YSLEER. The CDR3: CASSPGGAGGLDEKLFF. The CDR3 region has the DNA TGCGCCAGCAGCCCTGGGGGGGCAGGGGGTTTGGATGAAAAACTGTTTTTT.

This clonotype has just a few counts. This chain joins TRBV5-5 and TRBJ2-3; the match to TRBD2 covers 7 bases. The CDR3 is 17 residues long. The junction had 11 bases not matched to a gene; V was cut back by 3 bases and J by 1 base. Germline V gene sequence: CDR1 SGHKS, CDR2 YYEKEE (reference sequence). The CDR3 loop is CASSSGLPPSGTDTQYF. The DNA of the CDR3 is TGTGCCAGCAGCTCGGGACTACCCCCCTCTGGCACAGATACGCAGTATTTT.

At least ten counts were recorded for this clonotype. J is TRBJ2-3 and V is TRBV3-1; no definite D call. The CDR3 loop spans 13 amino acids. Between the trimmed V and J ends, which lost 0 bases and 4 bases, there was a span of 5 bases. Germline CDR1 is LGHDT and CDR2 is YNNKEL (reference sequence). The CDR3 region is CASSQETPDTQYF. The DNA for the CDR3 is TGTGCCAGCAGCCAAGAAACGCCAGATACGCAGTATTTT.

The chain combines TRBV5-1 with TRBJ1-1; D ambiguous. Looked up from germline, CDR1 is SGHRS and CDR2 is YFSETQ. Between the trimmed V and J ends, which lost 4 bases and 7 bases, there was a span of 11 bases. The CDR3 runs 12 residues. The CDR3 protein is CASSPSGFEAFF. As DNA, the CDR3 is TGCGCCAGCAGCCCCAGCGGCTTTGAAGCTTTCTTT. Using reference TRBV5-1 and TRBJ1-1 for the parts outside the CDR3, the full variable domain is KAGVTQTPRYLIKTRGQQVTLSCSPISGHRSVSWYQQTPGQGLQFLFEYFSETQRNKGNFPGRFSGRQFSNSRSEMNVSTLELGDSALYLCASSPSGFEAFFGQGTRLTVV.

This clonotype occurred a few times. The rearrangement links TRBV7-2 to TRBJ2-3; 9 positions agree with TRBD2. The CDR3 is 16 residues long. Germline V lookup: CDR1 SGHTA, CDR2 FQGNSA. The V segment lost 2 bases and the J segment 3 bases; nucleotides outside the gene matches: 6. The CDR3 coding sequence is TGTGCCAGCAGCTTAAGCGCGGGGGGGCGTACAGATACGCAGTATTTT. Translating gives CASSLSAGGRTDTQYF. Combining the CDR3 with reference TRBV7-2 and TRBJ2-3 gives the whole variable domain GAGVSQSPSNKVTEKGKDVELRCDPISGHTALYWYRQSLGQGLEFLIYFQGNSAPDKSGLPSDRFSAERTGGSVSTLTIQRTQQEDSAVYLCASSLSAGGRTDTQYFGPGTRLTVL.

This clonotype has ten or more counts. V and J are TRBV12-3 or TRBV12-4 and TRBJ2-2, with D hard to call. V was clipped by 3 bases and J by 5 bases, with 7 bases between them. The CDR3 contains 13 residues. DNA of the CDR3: TGTGCCAGCAGTTTTGGGGTTACCGGGGAGCTGTTTTTT. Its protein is CASSFGVTGELFF.

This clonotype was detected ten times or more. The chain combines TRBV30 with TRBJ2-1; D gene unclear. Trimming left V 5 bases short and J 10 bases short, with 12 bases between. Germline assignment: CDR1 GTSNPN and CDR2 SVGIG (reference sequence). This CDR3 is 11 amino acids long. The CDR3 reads CAWALVAEQFF. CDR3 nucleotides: TGTGCCTGGGCCTTAGTAGCCGAGCAGTTCTTC.

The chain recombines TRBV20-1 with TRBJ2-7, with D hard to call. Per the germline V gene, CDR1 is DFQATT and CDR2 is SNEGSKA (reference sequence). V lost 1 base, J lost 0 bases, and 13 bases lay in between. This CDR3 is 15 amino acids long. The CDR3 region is CSARAATASSYEQYF. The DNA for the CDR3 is TGCAGTGCTAGAGCCGCTACGGCGAGCTCCTACGAGCAGTACTTC.

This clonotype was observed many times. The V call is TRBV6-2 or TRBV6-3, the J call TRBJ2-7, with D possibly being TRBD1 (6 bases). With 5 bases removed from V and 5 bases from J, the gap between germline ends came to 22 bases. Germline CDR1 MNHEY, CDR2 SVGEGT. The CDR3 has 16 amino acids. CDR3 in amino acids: CASSPPSRDIDDEQYF. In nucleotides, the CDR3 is TGTGCCAGCAGTCCACCATCCCGGGACATAGATGACGAGCAGTACTTC.